This TCR beta chain derives from a study of STAT3 mutations in large granular lymphocyte leukemia. The repertoire was sequenced with immunoSEQ multiplex PCR; TCRdb's copy has only in-frame clones and lacks some. The table includes about 16,000 clones, 80% to 90% detected once. The germline CDR1 and CDR2 sequences are SNHLY and FYNNEI. Trimming took off 2 bases at V and 5 bases at J, with 15 bases between the two ends. CDR3 length: 15 amino acids. About this clone itself: Its antigen is unidentified.

Overall study findings and caveats: No sample exists from the first appearance of each clone. In T-cell large granular lymphocyte leukemia, about half of patients showed multiple immunodominant subclonotypes. After therapy, about 35% of the 18 patients switched clonotypes, all new clones STAT3 wild type. Persisting codominant clonotypes may have hidden a small pathogenic clone.

Sequenced: peripheral blood mononuclear cells. The chain employs TRBV2 and TRBJ1-2; D uncertain. The clonotype comes from a man aged 50 or older with T-cell large granular lymphocyte leukemia. Some clones in this sample may be carry-over from other donors' samples. The CDR3, as DNA: TGTGCCAGCAGTGAATTGGAGGGCCATATATATGGCTACACCTTC. It codes for CASSELEGHIYGYTF. Variable domain in full (rest from reference TRBV2 and TRBJ1-2): EPEVTQTPSHQVTQMGQEVILRCVPISNHLYFYWYRQILGQKVEFLVSFYNNEISEKSEIFDDQFSVERPDGSNFTLKIRSTKLEDSAMYFCASSELEGHIYGYTFGSGTRLTVV.